This T cell receptor beta chain was retrieved from a study of blood T cell repertoires in COVID-19. Turning to the study itself: Samples of COVID-19 (acute and convalescent) were obtained from the United States, Italy and Spain.

Assay used: immunoSEQ multiplex PCR; TCRdb lists only in-frame clones, some missing. This sample has 280,000 or so clones, with approximately 83% found just once. Germline assignment: CDR1 SQVTM and CDR2 ANQGSEA. This CDR3 has 12 residues. Trimming removed 7 bases at V and 2 bases at J, with 6 bases between. J is TRBJ2-6 and V is TRBV29-1; D unresolved. Sequenced: PBMCs or T cells enriched from blood (not recorded which). The TCR sequence derives from a man aged 25-40 years who had recovered from COVID-19. The CDR3 DNA reads as TGCAGCGCCCAGGCTGGGGCCAACGTCCTGACTTTC. This gives the protein CSAQAGANVLTF.